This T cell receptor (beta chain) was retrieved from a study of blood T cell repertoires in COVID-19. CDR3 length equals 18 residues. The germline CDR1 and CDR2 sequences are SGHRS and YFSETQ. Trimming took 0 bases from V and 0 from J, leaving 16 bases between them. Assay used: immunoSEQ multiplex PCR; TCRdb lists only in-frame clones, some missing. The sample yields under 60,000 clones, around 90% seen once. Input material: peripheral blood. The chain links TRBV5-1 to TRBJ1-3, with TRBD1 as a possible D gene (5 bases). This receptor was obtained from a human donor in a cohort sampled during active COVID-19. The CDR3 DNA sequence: TGCGCCAGCAGCTTGGGCAGTTCCGTGGGGGGCTCTGGAAACACCATATATTTT. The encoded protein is CASSLGSSVGGSGNTIYF.